The TCR beta chain under discussion was sequenced for a study of prognosis after radiotherapy for stage I lung cancer. In its sample, this clonotype is medium-sized. TCR beta CDR3 was amplified from genomic DNA by two-round multiplex PCR. Gene-specific primers for each TRBV and TRBJ gene drove first-round PCR. TCRdb reprocessed the multiplex PCR reads via MiXCR and lists one record per CDR3 protein. The sample records 24,000 or so distinct CDR3 sequences, approximately 39% being singletons. Sequenced here: PBMCs, sampled before or after stereotactic body radiation therapy (not recorded which). This clonotype originated in a donor over 45 with non-small cell lung cancer.

For the CDR3, the DNA is TGTGCCAGCAGTGTCCGTACTAGCGGGAGAAGAGATACGCAGTATTTT. Amino acid sequence: CASSVRTSGRRDTQYF. The V gene is TRBV2, the J gene TRBJ2-3; 11 nucleotides match TRBD2. V was pared by 4 bases and J by 5 bases, with 8 bases of the junction left unmatched. This CDR3 has 16 residues. From germline, CDR1 is SNHLY and CDR2 FYNNEI. The full variable domain, rest sourced from reference TRBV2 and TRBJ2-3, is EPEVTQTPSHQVTQMGQEVILRCVPISNHLYFYWYRQILGQKVEFLVSFYNNEISEKSEIFDDQFSVERPDGSNFTLKIRSTKLEDSAMYFCASSVRTSGRRDTQYFGPGTRLTVL.